The 6 T cell receptor beta chains below were found in one sample sequenced in a study of T cell changes during pregnancy in multiple sclerosis. Method: immunoSEQ multiplex PCR; TCRdb's copy keeps in-frame clones and lacks some. The sample contains 9,500 to 12,000 clones, approximately 80% of which appear only once. Sequences were derived from CD8+ T cells from peripheral blood mononuclear cells, sampled after pregnancy. These receptors originate from a female donor in good health, enrolled as a control in a pregnancy study.

V gene TRBV2 combines with J gene TRBJ2-1; 12 bases fit TRBD2. The trim removed 5 bases at V and 4 bases at J, leaving 3 bases unmatched. Germline V gene sequence: CDR1 SNHLY, CDR2 FYNNEI. The CDR3 spans 15 residues. CDR3 DNA sequence: TGTGCCAGCAGTCCTACTAGCGGGGGGTACAATGAGCAGTTCTTC. Translation gives CASSPTSGGYNEQFF.

The J gene is TRBJ2-1, the V gene TRBV4-1, with D maybe TRBD2 (5 bases). The germline V gene encodes CDR1 MGHRA and CDR2 YSYEKL. CDR3 length equals 14 residues. V lost 4 bases and J lost 4, with 11 bases in between. Here the CDR3 reads CASSLRTDYNEQFF. DNA for the CDR3: TGCGCCAGCAGCCTGAGGACTGATTACAATGAGCAGTTCTTC.

The CDR3 sequence: CASSLLGRVFYEQFF. Written as DNA, the CDR3 is TGTGCCAGCAGCTTACTCGGGAGGGTCTTCTATGAGCAGTTCTTC. This rearrangement joins TRBV7-2 to TRBJ2-1; 8 bases are a match to TRBD2. The germline V gene encodes CDR1 SGHTA and CDR2 FQGNSA. This CDR3 spans 15 amino acids. The V gene end was trimmed by 2 bases and the J gene end by 8 bases; junction bases not matched to a gene: 8.

This clone came up many times. J is TRBJ2-1 and V is TRBV19; TRBD2 agrees at 9 bases. The CDR3 contains 15 residues. The trim removed 6 bases at V and 1 base at J, leaving 4 bases unmatched. Germline CDR1 LNHDA, CDR2 SQIVND (reference sequence). CDR3 region: CASSTTSGSYNEQFF. As DNA, the CDR3 is TGTGCCAGTAGCACGACTAGCGGTTCCTACAATGAGCAGTTCTTC.

This chain joins TRBV7-8 and TRBJ2-5; TRBD1 matches at 7 bases. This CDR3 is 16 amino acids long. The V and J ends lost 1 base and 4 bases, in that order; junction bases with no gene match: 9. The germline gives CDR1 SGHVS, CDR2 FQNEAQ. CDR3 loop: CASSLVRQGQGETQYF. The CDR3 bases are TGTGCCAGCAGCTTAGTACGACAGGGTCAGGGAGAGACCCAGTACTTC. The full variable domain, rest sourced from reference TRBV7-8 and TRBJ2-5, is GAGVSQSPRYKVAKRGQDVALRCDPISGHVSLFWYQQALGQGPEFLTYFQNEAQLDKSGLPSDRFFAERPEGSVSTLKIQRTQQEDSAVYLCASSLVRQGQGETQYFGPGTRLLVL.

CDR3 sequence (DNA): TGCGCCAGCAGCCAAGATCCTAGCGGGACGAACACCGGGGAGCTGTTTTTT. It specifies CASSQDPSGTNTGELFF. This rearrangement joins TRBV4-1 to TRBJ2-2; 9 bases align to TRBD2. The CDR3 contains 17 residues. Germline assignment: CDR1 MGHRA and CDR2 YSYEKL. V lost 0 bases and J lost 0; bases outside the gene matches: 2.